This passage covers 20 T cell receptor beta chains from one sample sequenced in a study of blood T cell repertoires in COVID-19. Measured with immunoSEQ multiplex PCR; TCRdb has only the in-frame clones, and not every one. The sample yields 350,000 or so clones, under 95% seen once. The source material was PBMCs or T cells enriched from blood (not recorded which). The receptors here all came from a woman aged 25 to 39 who had recovered from COVID-19.

The CDR3 region is CASSTDFSYNEQFF. CDR3 sequence (DNA): TGCGCCAGCAGCACCGACTTCTCCTACAATGAGCAGTTCTTC. The chain joins TRBV5-1 to TRBJ2-1; D not resolved. The germline V gene has CDR1 SGHRS and CDR2 YFSETQ. V lost 4 bases to trimming and J lost 0 bases, with 8 bases between them. The CDR3 loop spans 14 amino acids.

In its sample, this clone was seen once. The chain is built from TRBV10-3 and TRBJ2-3; TRBD2 is a possible D gene (6 bases). The CDR3 loop spans 15 amino acids. V was trimmed by 0 bases and J by 2 bases, leaving 9 bases between them. Germline lookup yields CDR1 ENHRY and CDR2 SYGVKD. The CDR3 DNA is TGTGCCATCAGTGAGTCGGAGGGGTCCACAGATACGCAGTATTTT. It specifies CAISESEGSTDTQYF.

V gene TRBV20-1 combines with J gene TRBJ2-7; TRBD2 agrees at 12 bases. The CDR3 runs to 17 residues. Germline V lookup: CDR1 DFQATT, CDR2 SNEGSKA (reference sequence). After removal of 3 bases from V and 1 base from J, the junction contained 10 bases not matched to a gene. Here the CDR3 DNA reads TGCAGTGCTAGTCGGGGAAGAGGACTAGCGGGATCCTACGAGCAGTACTTC. Its translation: CSASRGRGLAGSYEQYF.

The genes are TRBV19 and TRBJ1-5, with 12 bases fitting TRBD1. The CDR3 is made up of 16 amino acids. V shed 7 bases and J 1 base; nucleotides not matched to a gene: 5. Germline V gene data show CDR1 as LNHDA and CDR2 as SQIVND (reference sequence). Here the CDR3 reads CASNTGTGGSNQPQHF. The CDR3 DNA sequence: TGTGCCAGTAATACCGGGACAGGGGGCAGCAATCAGCCCCAGCATTTT. Drawing the rest from reference TRBV19 and TRBJ1-5, the complete variable domain is DGGITQSPKYLFRKEGQNVTLSCEQNLNHDAMYWYRQDPGQGLRLIYYSQIVNDFQKGDIAEGYSVSREKKESFPLTVTSAQKNPTAFYLCASNTGTGGSNQPQHFGDGTRLSIL.

The chain employs TRBV2 and TRBJ1-1; D is undetermined. CDR1 and CDR2 from the germline V gene are SNHLY and FYNNEI. The CDR3 covers 11 residues. Deletions cut 9 bases from V and 5 bases from J, with 10 bases between. CDR3 coding DNA: TGTGCCAGTGGAGGTGAGACTGAAGCTTTCTTT. Encoded protein: CASGGETEAFF. The whole variable domain, remainder taken from reference TRBV2 and TRBJ1-1, is EPEVTQTPSHQVTQMGQEVILRCVPISNHLYFYWYRQILGQKVEFLVSFYNNEISEKSEIFDDQFSVERPDGSNFTLKIRSTKLEDSAMYFCASGGETEAFFGQGTRLTVV.

The V and J genes are TRBV6-5 and TRBJ2-1; the D gene is possibly TRBD2 (6 bases). Per germline, CDR1 MNHEY and CDR2 SVGAGI. The CDR3 has 13 residues. Trimming pared 8 bases from V and 3 bases from J, leaving 11 bases between. CDR3 protein: CASGTTSYNEQFF. CDR3 coding DNA: TGTGCCAGCGGAACGACTAGCTACAATGAGCAGTTCTTC.

The V and J genes are TRBV28 and TRBJ1-1; D might be TRBD1 (6 bases). The V and J ends lost 3 bases and 1 base respectively, with 12 bases between them. Per the germline V gene, CDR1 is MDHEN and CDR2 is SYDVKM. This CDR3 has 15 residues. The CDR3 DNA follows: TGTGCCAGCAGTTTGGGTGGGGGCCGGAACACTGAAGCTTTCTTT. Protein product: CASSLGGGRNTEAFF.

V gene TRBV7-8 combines with J gene TRBJ1-5; possible D gene TRBD1, 5 bases. There are 14 residues in the CDR3. The V end lost 5 bases, the J end lost 7 bases, and 15 bases lay between the germline ends. Germline V gene lookup returns CDR1 SGHVS and CDR2 FQNEAQ. CDR3 DNA: TGTGCCAGCAGCGCGACAGAGGCCAGACAGCCCCAGCATTTT. Translated, it gives CASSATEARQPQHF.

Only a few counts were recorded for this clone. The V call is TRBV3-1 (or the pseudogene TRBV3-2), the J call TRBJ2-6; 10 bases are shared with TRBD2. This CDR3 is 21 amino acids long. J gave up 0 bases and V 2 bases, and 13 bases lay outside the gene matches. Germline V lookup: CDR1 LGHDT, CDR2 YNNKEL (reference sequence). In DNA, the CDR3 is TGTGCCAGCAGCCAATCCCTCACGGCTAGCGGGGGTTCCTCTGGGGCCAACGTCCTGACTTTC. Its translation: CASSQSLTASGGSSGANVLTF.

The rearrangement uses TRBV4-2 and TRBJ1-3; perhaps TRBD1 as D (5 bases). This CDR3 spans 18 amino acids. From germline, CDR1 is LGHNA and CDR2 YNFKEQ. The germline V and J ends were trimmed by 4 bases and 4 bases, with 23 bases remaining between them. The CDR3 reads CASSPPLAGGTAGNTIYF. Written as DNA, the CDR3 is TGTGCCAGCAGCCCCCCCCTCGCCGGGGGAACCGCCGGAAACACCATATATTTT.

The chain is built from TRBV29-1 and TRBJ2-2, with a weak D call TRBD1 (5 bases). CDR1 and CDR2 (germline): SQVTM, ANQGSEA. This CDR3 contains 12 residues. Trimming pared 5 bases from V and 6 bases from J, leaving 10 bases between. The CDR3 sequence is CSVLGVPGELFF. CDR3 DNA sequence: TGCAGCGTTCTAGGGGTTCCCGGGGAGCTGTTTTTT.

The chain carries TRBV10-3 and TRBJ2-1; D is possibly TRBD2 (5 bases). Germline V lookup: CDR1 ENHRY, CDR2 SYGVKD. The CDR3 contains 16 residues. Trimming took 5 bases from V and 1 from J, leaving 15 bases between them. CDR3 protein: CAISSTRGLSYNEQFF. DNA for the CDR3: TGTGCCATCAGTTCCACCCGAGGGTTGTCCTACAATGAGCAGTTCTTC.

This clone has only one observation. V gene TRBV6-4 combines with J gene TRBJ2-2; 10 positions match TRBD2. The germline V gene encodes CDR1 MRHNA and CDR2 SNTAGT. The CDR3 contains 17 residues. Losses at the gene ends were 6 bases for V and 1 base for J; bases not matched to a gene: 8. CDR3 loop: CASSPVGLAVNTGELFF. CDR3 DNA: TGTGCCAGCAGCCCAGTTGGACTAGCGGTGAACACCGGGGAGCTGTTTTTT.

This chain joins TRBV4-1 and TRBJ2-7; 8 bases map to TRBD1. Germline CDR1 and CDR2: MGHRA and YSYEKL. This CDR3 spans 16 amino acids. With V trimmed by 4 bases and J by 0 bases, 8 bases remained unmatched. The CDR3 sequence is CASSPRQGLSSYEQYF. As DNA, the CDR3 is TGCGCCAGCAGCCCCAGACAGGGGCTGAGCTCCTACGAGCAGTACTTC.

This chain joins TRBV3-1 (or the pseudogene TRBV3-2) and TRBJ1-4; possibly TRBD1 for D (6 bases). Germline V gene data show CDR1 as LGHDT and CDR2 as YNNKEL (reference sequence). The CDR3 is made up of 16 amino acids. Trimming stripped 3 bases from V and 10 bases from J, with 21 bases between. CDR3 bases: TGTGCCAGCAGCCATCCCAGAGGGCAGGGGAAGCGAAAACTGTTTTTT. This sequence encodes CASSHPRGQGKRKLFF.

The rearrangement uses TRBV21-1 and TRBJ1-5. TRBV21-1 is listed as a pseudogene. This CDR3 is built from 17 residues. In DNA form, the CDR3 reads TGTGCCAGCAGCAATTGGTGGAGTGACGGAAGCAATCAGCCCCAGCATTTT. Translated, it gives CASSNWWSDGSNQPQHF.

The V call is TRBV7-2, the J call TRBJ1-5, with TRBD1 as a possible D gene (6 bases). V lost 7 bases, J lost 0 bases, and 19 bases lay in between. CDR1 and CDR2 (germline): SGHTA, FQGNSA. The CDR3 length is 17 residues. The DNA of the CDR3 is TGTGCCAGCACCAGGACAGTAGACTTAAATAGCAATCAGCCCCAGCATTTT. Encoded protein: CASTRTVDLNSNQPQHF.

This clone was counted once. The rearrangement joins TRBV7-9 to TRBJ1-2; tentatively, D is TRBD1 (5 bases). The CDR3 spans 16 residues. V was trimmed by 2 bases and J by 0 bases, leaving 13 bases between them. Per the germline V gene, CDR1 is SEHNR and CDR2 is FQNEAQ (reference sequence). CDR3 nucleotide sequence: TGTGCCAGCAGCTTATCAGCAGGGATTCCTAACTATGGCTACACCTTC. This sequence encodes CASSLSAGIPNYGYTF.

The chain carries TRBV28 and TRBJ2-7; 7 positions agree with TRBD1. With V trimmed by 6 bases and J by 3 bases, 11 bases remained unmatched. The CDR3 has 15 amino acids. Germline CDR1 is MDHEN and CDR2 is SYDVKM. In nucleotides, the CDR3 is TGTGCCAGCAGCCCGCTCGGGACAGTCGACTACGAGCAGTACTTC. This translates into CASSPLGTVDYEQYF.

This clone showed up just a few times. V is TRBV19 and J is TRBJ2-1, with 10 bases identical to TRBD2. V was clipped by 6 bases and J by 3 bases; unmatched bases: 5. The germline CDR1 and CDR2 sequences are LNHDA and SQIVND (reference sequence). This CDR3 has 15 residues. The CDR3 bases are TGTGCCAGTAGCCCCATAGCGGGAGGCTACAATGAGCAGTTCTTC. This sequence encodes CASSPIAGGYNEQFF.